The T cell receptor (beta chain) under discussion was sequenced for a study of control samples from healthy donors and cancer patients. Trimming at V came to 3 bases and at J to 4 bases, leaving 9 bases not matched to a gene. This CDR3 region has 18 residues. Method: immunoSEQ multiplex PCR; TCRdb's copy keeps in-frame clones and lacks some. The sample lists roughly 68,000 clones, 75% to 85% occurring once. The chain carries TRBV23-1 and TRBJ2-4; 13 bases fit TRBD2. TRBV23-1 is sorted into the ORF group, with uncertain function. The sample was blood. The TCR originated in a man aged 55 to 69 in good health. The CDR3 reads CASSHRRTSGSSKNIQYF. In DNA form, the CDR3 reads TGCGCCAGCAGTCACCGAAGGACTAGCGGGAGCTCAAAAAACATTCAGTACTTC.